This is a list of T cell receptor beta chains from one sample in a study of neurological immune-mediated disorders. TCRdb analysed the 5' RACE reads with MiXCR anew, one entry per CDR3 protein. The sample yields roughly 36,000 distinct CDR3 sequences, around 2.9% seen once. The material sequenced was PBMCs. Every receptor here comes from a woman aged 55-70 years with multiple sclerosis. Both conserved end residues are part of each CDR3. The D gene is left open where the match is weak. Expanded clones are given a class, and other clones once, few, many or no size at all.

D	V	size	J	length	DNA	CDR3
TRBD1	TRBV20-1	.	TRBJ2-4	17	TGCAGTGCTAGGACGGGACAGGGTCCCCTAGCCAAAAACATTCAGTACTTC	CSARTGQGPLAKNIQYF
TRBD1	TRBV5-1	many	TRBJ1-2	13	TGCGCCAGCACCTCCGGACAGGCTCTGGGCTACACCTTC	CASTSGQALGYTF
.	TRBV20-1	many	TRBJ1-4	12	TGCAGTGGAACAGAGTATAATGAAAAACTGTTTTTT	CSGTEYNEKLFF
.	TRBV20-1	many	TRBJ1-6	12	TGCAGTCCGACCTCAGGGTTTTCACCCCTCCACTTT	CSPTSGFSPLHF
.	TRBV20-1	many	TRBJ2-5	13	TGCAGTGCTAGTTACTATTCAGAGAAGGCCCAGTACTTC	CSASYYSEKAQYF
.	TRBV5-8	many	TRBJ1-1	13	TGTGCCAGCAGCTTGGAACGAAACACTGAAGCTTTCTTT	CASSLERNTEAFF
.	TRBV18	many	TRBJ1-5	15	TGTGCCAGCTCACCTCAGGGGCACAGCAATCAGCCCCAGCATTTT	CASSPQGHSNQPQHF
TRBD1	TRBV20-1	many	TRBJ1-3	14	TGCAGTGCGCGGGACAGGCGGTCTGGAAACACCATATATTTT	CSARDRRSGNTIYF
.	TRBV5-1	many	TRBJ2-3	15	TGCGCCAGCAGTTTCGGGGATGCGACTACTGATACGCAGTATTTT	CASSFGDATTDTQYF
.	TRBV7-2	many	TRBJ2-7	16	TGTGCCAGCAGCCCGGACAGCACACTACCTACCTACGAGCAGTACTTC	CASSPDSTLPTYEQYF
.	TRBV11-3	many	TRBJ1-6	13	TGTGCCAGCAGCTTCGGGTATAATTCACCCCTCCACTTT	CASSFGYNSPLHF
.	TRBV5-1	many	TRBJ2-1	13	TGCGCCAGCACGACAGATCGGAACAATGAGCAGTTCTTC	CASTTDRNNEQFF
.	TRBV6-6	many	TRBJ2-5	15	TGTGCCAGCAGTCGCCGAGCAATACTCCCAGAGACCCAGTACTTC	CASSRRAILPETQYF
.	TRBV11-3	.	TRBJ2-2	12	TGTGCCAGCAGCCGGGACATCGGGGAGCTGTTTTTT	CASSRDIGELFF
TRBD1	TRBV4-1	many	TRBJ1-5	17	TGCGCCAGCAGCCAAGAGGTTCGACAGGGTGGCAATCAGCCCCAGCATTTT	CASSQEVRQGGNQPQHF
.	TRBV6-6	many	TRBJ2-1	13	TGTGCCAGCCTAGACAGAAACTACAATGAGCAGTTCTTC	CASLDRNYNEQFF
.	TRBV12-3/TRBV12-4	many	TRBJ2-1	13	TGTGCCAGCAGTTATCCAGGATACAATGAGCAGTTCTTC	CASSYPGYNEQFF
.	TRBV20-1	many	TRBJ2-7	13	TGCAGTGCTAGAGCCTCGTTCTCCTACGAGCAGTACTTC	CSARASFSYEQYF
TRBD1	TRBV7-9	many	TRBJ2-7	14	TGTGCCAGCAGCCCGAGAACAGGGGCTAACGAGCAGTACTTC	CASSPRTGANEQYF
TRBD1	TRBV5-6	.	TRBJ2-7	13	TGTGCCAGCAGCGTCGGGACAGGGAACGAGCAGTACTTC	CASSVGTGNEQYF
.	TRBV20-1	many	TRBJ2-1	14	TGCAGTGCTAGAGGAGAACAGGGTTTCAATGAGCAGTTCTTC	CSARGEQGFNEQFF
TRBD1	TRBV20-1	many	TRBJ2-1	15	TGCAGTGCCCCACCCCCGGGACAGGGTACGAGTGAGCAGTTCTTC	CSAPPPGQGTSEQFF
.	TRBV4-1	once	TRBJ1-5	13	TGCGCCAGCAGCCAAGATCGGGGTCAGCCCCAGCATTTT	CASSQDRGQPQHF
.	TRBV7-9	few	TRBJ1-1	13	TGTGCCAGCAGCGCAGACATGGACACTGAAGCTTTCTTT	CASSADMDTEAFF
TRBD2	TRBV4-2	many	TRBJ2-1	14	TGTGCCAGCAGCCTAGCGGGGGGTGGTAATGAGCAGTTCTTC	CASSLAGGGNEQFF
TRBD1	TRBV5-1	many	TRBJ2-2	17	TGCGCCAGCAGCTTGGCCATTGGGACAGGTGGCACCGGGGAGCTGTTTTTT	CASSLAIGTGGTGELFF
.	TRBV5-1	many	TRBJ1-1	13	TGCGCCAGCAGCTTGGCCCAGCTCACTGAAGCTTTCTTT	CASSLAQLTEAFF
TRBD2	TRBV28	many	TRBJ2-2	17	TGTGCCAGCACCCTCGGGACTAGTCTCCGGGGTGGCGGGGAGCTGTTTTTT	CASTLGTSLRGGGELFF
TRBD2	TRBV7-2	many	TRBJ2-1	16	TGTGCCAGCAGCTCCCCGGGACTAGCGGGTTCCAATGAGCAGTTCTTC	CASSSPGLAGSNEQFF
.	TRBV5-1	many	TRBJ1-4	15	TGCGCCAGCAGCATCAATCTCAGGGTTGATGAAAAACTGTTTTTT	CASSINLRVDEKLFF
.	TRBV12-3/TRBV12-4	many	TRBJ1-2	15	TGTGCCAGCACCCCCCGGGCCCGCCCTAACTATGGCTACACCTTC	CASTPRARPNYGYTF
.	TRBV5-6	many	TRBJ2-5	14	TGTGCCAGCAGCTTGGTGGGGCAACAAGAGACCCAGTACTTC	CASSLVGQQETQYF
.	TRBV20-1	many	TRBJ2-1	14	TGCAGTGCTGACCTGGGACGATGGCCCAATGAGCAGTTCTTC	CSADLGRWPNEQFF
.	TRBV6-2/TRBV6-3	many	TRBJ2-4	14	TGTGCCAGCGGTTTTGGAGTGAGTAGAAACATTCAGTACTTC	CASGFGVSRNIQYF
TRBD2	TRBV7-9	many	TRBJ2-3	13	TGTGCCAGCAGCCCCACTAGCGCAGATACGCAGTATTTT	CASSPTSADTQYF
.	TRBV3-1	few	TRBJ2-7	13	TGTGCCAGCAGCCGACAGAGATACTACGAGCAGTACTTC	CASSRQRYYEQYF
TRBD1	TRBV28	many	TRBJ2-1	15	TGTGCCAGCAGTTCCTACTCGGGACAGTACCAAAAGCAGTTCTTC	CASSSYSGQYQKQFF
.	TRBV20-1	many	TRBJ2-7	10	TGCAGTGCTCCCCCCTACGAGCAGTACTTC	CSAPPYEQYF
.	TRBV5-8	many	TRBJ1-2	15	TGTGCCAGCAGCTTGCCAGGTTTTAGTGACTATGGCTACACCTTC	CASSLPGFSDYGYTF
TRBD1	TRBV6-2/TRBV6-3	many	TRBJ2-5	18	TGTGCCAGCAGTTACGAGACAGGGGTCCCGGGGGTGCAAGAGACCCAGTACTTC	CASSYETGVPGVQETQYF
.	TRBV20-1	many	TRBJ2-7	12	TGCAGTGCTAGCCCAGACTCCTACGAGCAGTACTTC	CSASPDSYEQYF
.	TRBV28	many	TRBJ2-7	14	TGTGCCAGCAGTTCCGGGAACATACGGTACGAGCAGTACTTC	CASSSGNIRYEQYF
.	TRBV27	many	TRBJ1-2	15	TGTGCCAGCAGTGGCCACAGGGAACCTCTTCGTGGCTACACCTTC	CASSGHREPLRGYTF
.	TRBV18	.	TRBJ2-7	12	TGTGCCAGCTCAGGGAGATCCTACGAGCAGTACTTC	CASSGRSYEQYF
TRBD1	TRBV20-1	many	TRBJ1-6	14	TGCAGTGCTAACGGACAGGGCGGTAATTCACCCCTCCACTTT	CSANGQGGNSPLHF
TRBD1	TRBV7-9	many	TRBJ2-4	16	TGTGCCAGCAGCTCACAGGGGGCGGGTGCCAAAAACATTCAGTACTTC	CASSSQGAGAKNIQYF
.	TRBV18	.	TRBJ2-5	15	TGTGCCAGCTCACCCCCCGGGGGACCTCTGGAGACCCAGTACTTC	CASSPPGGPLETQYF
.	TRBV12-3/TRBV12-4	many	TRBJ1-4	15	TGTGCCAGCAGTTTCCGGACAGAGATCAATGAAAAACTGTTTTTT	CASSFRTEINEKLFF
TRBD1	TRBV24-1	many	TRBJ2-6	16	TGTGCCACCAGTGGAGGGGGCCTCTCTGGGGCCAACGTCCTGACTTTC	CATSGGGLSGANVLTF
.	TRBV11-3	many	TRBJ1-1	13	TGTGCCAGCAGCTTACAGGTGAACACTGAAGCTTTCTTT	CASSLQVNTEAFF
.	TRBV15	many	TRBJ1-2	14	TGTGCCACCAGCAGGTCCCAGGATCGCGTAGGCTACACCTTC	CATSRSQDRVGYTF
.	TRBV20-1	many	TRBJ1-3	14	TGCAGTGCTAGAGCCCAGGGTCGAGGAAACACCATATATTTT	CSARAQGRGNTIYF
.	TRBV5-6	many	TRBJ2-5	13	TGTGCCAGCTACATGGACAGCCAAGAGACCCAGTACTTC	CASYMDSQETQYF